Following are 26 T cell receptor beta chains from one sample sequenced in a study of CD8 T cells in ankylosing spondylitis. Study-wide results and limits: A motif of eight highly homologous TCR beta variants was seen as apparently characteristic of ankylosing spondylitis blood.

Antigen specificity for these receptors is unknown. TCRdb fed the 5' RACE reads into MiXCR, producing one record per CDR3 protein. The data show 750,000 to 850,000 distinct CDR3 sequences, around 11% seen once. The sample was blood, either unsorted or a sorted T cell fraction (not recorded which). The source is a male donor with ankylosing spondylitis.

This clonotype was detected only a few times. The CDR3 coding sequence is TGTGCCAGCAGCAAAAAGGGGAGCTACTATGGCTACACCTTC. Residues: CASSKKGSYYGYTF. This chain uses TRBV21-1 with TRBJ1-2; the table calls TRBD1, which could not be checked here. TRBV21-1 is an annotated pseudogene. This CDR3 contains 14 residues.

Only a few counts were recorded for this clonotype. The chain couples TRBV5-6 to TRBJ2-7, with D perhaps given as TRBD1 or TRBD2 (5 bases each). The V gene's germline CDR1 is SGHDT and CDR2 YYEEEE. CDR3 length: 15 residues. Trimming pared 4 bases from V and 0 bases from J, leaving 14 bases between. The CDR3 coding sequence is TGTGCCAGCAGCACAACAGGCGGGTTCTCCTACGAGCAGTACTTC. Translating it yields CASSTTGGFSYEQYF.

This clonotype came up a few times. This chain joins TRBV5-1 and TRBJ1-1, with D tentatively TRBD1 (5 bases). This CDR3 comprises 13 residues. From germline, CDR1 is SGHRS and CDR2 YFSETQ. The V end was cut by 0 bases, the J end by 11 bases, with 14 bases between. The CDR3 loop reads CASSLAGLSGAFF. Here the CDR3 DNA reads TGCGCCAGCAGCTTGGCAGGGTTGTCTGGGGCTTTCTTT. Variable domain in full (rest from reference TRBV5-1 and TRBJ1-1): KAGVTQTPRYLIKTRGQQVTLSCSPISGHRSVSWYQQTPGQGLQFLFEYFSETQRNKGNFPGRFSGRQFSNSRSEMNVSTLELGDSALYLCASSLAGLSGAFFGQGTRLTVV.

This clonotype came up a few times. CDR3 nucleotide sequence: TGTGCCAGCTCACCACCTTCCTACAGTTACAATGAGCAGTTCTTC. This translates into CASSPPSYSYNEQFF. The chain has TRBV18 and TRBJ2-1; no reliable D call. This CDR3 is built from 15 residues. Trimming left V 0 bases short and J 4 bases short, with 10 bases between. CDR1 KGHSH and CDR2 LQKENI come from the germline V gene.

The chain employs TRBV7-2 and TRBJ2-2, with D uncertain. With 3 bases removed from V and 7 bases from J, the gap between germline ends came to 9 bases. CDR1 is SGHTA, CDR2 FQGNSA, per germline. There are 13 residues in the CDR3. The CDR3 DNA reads TGTGCCAGCAGCTTGGCGGTCTACGGGGAGCTGTTTTTT. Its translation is CASSLAVYGELFF.

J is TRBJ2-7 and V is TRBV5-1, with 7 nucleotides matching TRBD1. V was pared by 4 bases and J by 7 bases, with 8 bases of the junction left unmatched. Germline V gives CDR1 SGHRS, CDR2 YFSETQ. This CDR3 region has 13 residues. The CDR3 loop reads CASSEQTGSEQYF. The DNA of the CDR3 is TGCGCCAGCAGCGAACAGACAGGGTCGGAGCAGTACTTC.

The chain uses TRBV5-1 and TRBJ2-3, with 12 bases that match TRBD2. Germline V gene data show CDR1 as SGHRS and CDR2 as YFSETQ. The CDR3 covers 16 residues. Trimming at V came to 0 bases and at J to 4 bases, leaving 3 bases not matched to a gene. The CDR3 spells CASSLGGLAGSDTQYF. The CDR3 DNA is TGCGCCAGCAGCTTGGGAGGACTAGCGGGATCAGATACGCAGTATTTT.

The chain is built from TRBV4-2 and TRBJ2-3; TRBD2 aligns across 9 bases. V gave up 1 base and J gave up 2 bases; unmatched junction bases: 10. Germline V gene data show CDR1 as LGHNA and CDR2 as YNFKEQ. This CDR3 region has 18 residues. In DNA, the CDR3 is TGTGCCAGCAGCCAAGGGCTTGTAGCGGGGGACCTCACAGATACGCAGTATTTT. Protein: CASSQGLVAGDLTDTQYF.

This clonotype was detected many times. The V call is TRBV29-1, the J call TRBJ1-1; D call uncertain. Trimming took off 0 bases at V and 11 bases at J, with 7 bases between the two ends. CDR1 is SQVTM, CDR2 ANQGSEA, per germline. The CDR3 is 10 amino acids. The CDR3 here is CSVEEGAAFF. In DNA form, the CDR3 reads TGCAGCGTTGAAGAAGGAGCGGCTTTCTTT.

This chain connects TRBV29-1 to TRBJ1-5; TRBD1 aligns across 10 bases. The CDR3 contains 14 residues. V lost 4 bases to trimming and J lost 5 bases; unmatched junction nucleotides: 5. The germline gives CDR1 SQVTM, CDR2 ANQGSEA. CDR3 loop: CSVGDRGPDQPQHF. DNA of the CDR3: TGCAGCGTTGGGGACAGGGGACCGGATCAGCCCCAGCATTTT.

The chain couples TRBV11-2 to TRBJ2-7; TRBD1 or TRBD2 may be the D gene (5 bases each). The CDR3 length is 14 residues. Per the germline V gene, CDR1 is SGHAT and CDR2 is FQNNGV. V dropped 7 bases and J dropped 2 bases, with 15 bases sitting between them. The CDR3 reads CASTTARGTYEQYF. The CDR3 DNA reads TGTGCCAGCACGACGGCGAGGGGCACCTACGAGCAGTACTTC.

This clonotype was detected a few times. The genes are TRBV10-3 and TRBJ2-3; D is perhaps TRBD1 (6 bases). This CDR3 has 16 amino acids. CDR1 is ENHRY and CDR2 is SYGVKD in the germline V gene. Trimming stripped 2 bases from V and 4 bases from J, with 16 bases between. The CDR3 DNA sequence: TGTGCCATCAGTGAGCTAACAGGGCTGTTGGCAGATACGCAGTATTTT. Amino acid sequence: CAISELTGLLADTQYF.

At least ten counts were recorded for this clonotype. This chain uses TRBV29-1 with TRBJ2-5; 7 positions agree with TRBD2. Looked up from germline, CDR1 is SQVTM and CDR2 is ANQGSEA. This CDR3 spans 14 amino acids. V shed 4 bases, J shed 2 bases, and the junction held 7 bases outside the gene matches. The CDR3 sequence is CSVGRRLAQETQYF. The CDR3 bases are TGCAGCGTTGGTCGAAGACTAGCTCAAGAGACCCAGTACTTC.

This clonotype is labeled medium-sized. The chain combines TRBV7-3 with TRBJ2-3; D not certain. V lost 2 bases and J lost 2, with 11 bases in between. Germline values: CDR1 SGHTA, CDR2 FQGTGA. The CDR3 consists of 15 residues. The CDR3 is CASSLSERITDTQYF. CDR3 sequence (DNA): TGTGCCAGCAGCTTATCGGAGCGTATCACAGATACGCAGTATTTT.

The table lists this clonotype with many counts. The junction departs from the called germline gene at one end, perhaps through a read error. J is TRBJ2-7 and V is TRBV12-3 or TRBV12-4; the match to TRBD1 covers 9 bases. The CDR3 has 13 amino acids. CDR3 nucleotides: TGTGCTAGCAGCCCTGGGACAGGGTACGAGCAGTACTTC. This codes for CASSPGTGYEQYF.

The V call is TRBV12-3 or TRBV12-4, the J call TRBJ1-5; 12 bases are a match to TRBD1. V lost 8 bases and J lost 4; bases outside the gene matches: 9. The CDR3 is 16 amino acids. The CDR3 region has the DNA TGTGCCAGCCATCCGGGACAGGGGGCTGGTAATCAGCCCCAGCATTTT. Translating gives CASHPGQGAGNQPQHF.

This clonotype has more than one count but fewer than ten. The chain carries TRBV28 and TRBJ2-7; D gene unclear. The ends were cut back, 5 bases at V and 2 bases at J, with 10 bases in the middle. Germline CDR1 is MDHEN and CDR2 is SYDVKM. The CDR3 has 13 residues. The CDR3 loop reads CASSTRGPYEQYF. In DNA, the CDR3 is TGTGCCAGCAGTACTCGCGGCCCCTACGAGCAGTACTTC. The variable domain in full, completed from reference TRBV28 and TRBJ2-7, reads DVKVTQSSRYLVKRTGEKVFLECVQDMDHENMFWYRQDPGLGLRLIYFSYDVKMKEKGDIPEGYSVSREKKERFSLILESASTNQTSMYLCASSTRGPYEQYFGPGTRLTVT.

The CDR3 coding sequence is TGCGCCAGCACCGCGGGACGGAGCACAGATACGCAGTATTTT. Encoded protein: CASTAGRSTDTQYF. V is TRBV5-1 and J is TRBJ2-3, with D tentatively TRBD2 (6 bases). CDR3 length: 14 amino acids. V was clipped by 6 bases and J by 0 bases, with 11 bases between them. The germline CDR1 and CDR2 sequences are SGHRS and YFSETQ.

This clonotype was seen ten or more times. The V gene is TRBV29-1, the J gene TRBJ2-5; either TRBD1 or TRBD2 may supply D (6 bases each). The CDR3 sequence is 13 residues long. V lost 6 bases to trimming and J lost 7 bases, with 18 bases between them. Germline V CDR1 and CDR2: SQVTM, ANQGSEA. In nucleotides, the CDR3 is TGCAGCGTAGAACAGGGATTGGGGGGGACCCAGTACTTC. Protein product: CSVEQGLGGTQYF.

CDR3 in amino acids: CCVTETSGSPTDTQYF. CDR3 coding DNA: TGCTGTGTTACCGAAACTAGCGGGAGTCCGACAGATACGCAGTATTTT. V is TRBV20-1 and J is TRBJ2-3; 11 bases align to TRBD2. CDR1 and CDR2 from the germline V gene are DFQATT and SNEGSKA (reference sequence). The CDR3 sequence is 16 residues long.

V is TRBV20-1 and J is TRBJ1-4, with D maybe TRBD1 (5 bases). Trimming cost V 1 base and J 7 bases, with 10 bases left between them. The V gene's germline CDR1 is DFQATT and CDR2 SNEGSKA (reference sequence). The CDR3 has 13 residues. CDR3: CSARGQGGEKLFF. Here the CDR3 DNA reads TGCAGTGCTAGAGGTCAGGGAGGTGAAAAACTGTTTTTT.

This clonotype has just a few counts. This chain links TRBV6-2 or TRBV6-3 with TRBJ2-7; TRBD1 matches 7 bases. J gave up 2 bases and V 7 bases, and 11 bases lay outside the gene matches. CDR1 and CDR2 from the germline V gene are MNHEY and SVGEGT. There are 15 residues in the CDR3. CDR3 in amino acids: CASIAAGGGTYEQYF. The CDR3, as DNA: TGTGCCAGCATTGCCGCAGGGGGTGGAACCTACGAGCAGTACTTC.

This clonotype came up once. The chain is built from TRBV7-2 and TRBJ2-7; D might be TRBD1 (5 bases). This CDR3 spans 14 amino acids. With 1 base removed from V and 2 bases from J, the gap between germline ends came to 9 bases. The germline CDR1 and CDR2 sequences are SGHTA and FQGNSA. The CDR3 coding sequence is TGTGCCAGCAGCTTAGTGGGGCTAGCCTACGAGCAGTACTTC. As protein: CASSLVGLAYEQYF.

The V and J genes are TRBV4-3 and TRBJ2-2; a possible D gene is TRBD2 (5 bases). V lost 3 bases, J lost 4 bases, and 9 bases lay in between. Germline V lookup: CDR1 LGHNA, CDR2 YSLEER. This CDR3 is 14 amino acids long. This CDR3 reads CASSQRASTGELFF. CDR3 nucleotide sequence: TGCGCCAGCAGCCAGAGGGCCTCCACCGGGGAGCTGTTTTTT.

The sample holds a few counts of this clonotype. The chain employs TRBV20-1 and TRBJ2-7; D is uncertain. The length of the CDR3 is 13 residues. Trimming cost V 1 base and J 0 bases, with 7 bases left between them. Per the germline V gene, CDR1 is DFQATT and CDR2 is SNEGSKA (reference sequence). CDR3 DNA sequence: TGCAGTGCTAGAGCGGTGAGCTCCTACGAGCAGTACTTC. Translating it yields CSARAVSSYEQYF.

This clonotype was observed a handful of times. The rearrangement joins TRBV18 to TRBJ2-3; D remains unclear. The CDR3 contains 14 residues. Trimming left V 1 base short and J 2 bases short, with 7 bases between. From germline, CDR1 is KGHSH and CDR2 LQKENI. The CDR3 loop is CASSPLRNTDTQYF. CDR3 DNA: TGTGCCAGCTCACCACTGAGGAACACAGATACGCAGTATTTT. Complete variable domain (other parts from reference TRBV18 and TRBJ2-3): NAGVMQNPRHLVRRRGQEARLRCSPMKGHSHVYWYRQLPEEGLKFMVYLQKENIIDESGMPKERFSAEFPKEGPSILRIQQVVRGDSAAYFCASSPLRNTDTQYFGPGTRLTVL.